Following are 6 T cell receptor beta chains from one sample sequenced in a study of control samples from healthy donors and cancer patients (dated by TCRdb to the early 2020s). Library preparation used the immunoSEQ multiplex PCR assay. In TCRdb, the immuneACCESS table is reduced to in-frame sequences with V and J assigned. These tables do not hold every clone; where another copy was compared, an unresolved V gene accounts for under half, and the others remain unexplained. A total of more than 140,000 clones appear in this sample, roughly nine tenths of them only once. Of the sample, more than 6.5% falls within the top ten clones. Sequencing used blood. The receptors shown here come from a man younger than 30 in good health.

This clone came up once. The gene calls are TRBV7-9 and TRBJ1-6; 8 nucleotides match TRBD1. Germline CDR1 SEHNR, CDR2 FQNEAQ (reference sequence). The CDR3 has 14 residues. The V segment lost 6 bases and the J segment 6 bases; nucleotides outside the gene matches: 4. Here the CDR3 reads CASRAGTGNSPLHF. CDR3 in DNA: TGTGCCAGCAGGGCCGGGACAGGTAATTCACCCCTCCACTTT. The full variable domain, rest sourced from reference TRBV7-9 and TRBJ1-6, is DTGVSQNPRHKITKRGQNVTFRCDPISEHNRLYWYRQTLGQGPEFLTYFQNEAQLEKSRLLSDRFSAERPKGSFSTLEIQRTEQGDSAMYLCASRAGTGNSPLHFGNGTRLTVT.

This chain uses TRBV27 with TRBJ1-1; D is perhaps TRBD1 (6 bases). The CDR3 has 15 amino acids. CDR1 is MNHEY, CDR2 SMNVEV, per germline (reference sequence). V lost 3 bases and J 3 bases, leaving 14 bases between the germline ends. The CDR3 is CASSLVGGRYTEAFF. CDR3 in DNA: TGTGCCAGCAGTTTGGTCGGGGGGCGGTACACTGAAGCTTTCTTT.

V usage is TRBV28 and J usage is TRBJ1-2; D unclear. The germline V gene encodes CDR1 MDHEN and CDR2 SYDVKM. Trimming shortened V by 3 bases and J by 2 bases, and 10 bases separated the two germline ends. This CDR3 contains 14 residues. DNA of the CDR3: TGTGCCAGCAGTTTGCGCCCGACGAACTATGGCTACACCTTC. The encoded protein is CASSLRPTNYGYTF.

The genes are TRBV6-5 and TRBJ1-2, with 7 bases fitting TRBD1. The CDR3 has 13 amino acids. Per germline, CDR1 MNHEY and CDR2 SVGAGI. With V trimmed by 6 bases and J by 1 base, 2 bases remained unmatched. The CDR3 is CASRQGNNYGYTF. CDR3 DNA sequence: TGTGCCAGCAGACAGGGGAATAACTATGGCTACACCTTC.

The chain is built from TRBV19 and TRBJ1-2, with D possibly being TRBD1 (6 bases). The CDR3 sequence is 13 residues long. Germline values: CDR1 LNHDA, CDR2 SQIVND (reference sequence). The germline V and J ends were trimmed by 3 bases and 4 bases, with 9 bases remaining between them. The CDR3 protein is CASSIARGYGYTF. CDR3 nucleotide sequence: TGTGCCAGTAGTATTGCCAGGGGCTATGGCTACACCTTC.

The V gene is TRBV27, the J gene TRBJ2-3; 9 nucleotides align to TRBD1. From germline, CDR1 is MNHEY and CDR2 SMNVEV (reference sequence). V dropped 6 bases and J dropped 6; count of bases not matched to a gene: 7. The CDR3 sequence is 14 residues long. The CDR3 loop reads CASRQQGASDTQYF. The CDR3 DNA reads as TGTGCCAGCAGGCAACAGGGGGCGTCGGATACGCAGTATTTT.